Sequencing of this TCR beta chain was carried out in a study of shared clonotypes between healthy human individuals. Germline CDR1 reads SGHNT; CDR2 reads YENEEA. V shed 5 bases and J 9 bases; nucleotides not matched to a gene: 7. The CDR3 sequence is 14 residues long. Assay execution took place at the deep level. Source study methods: ImmunoSEQ supplied junction-only sequences lacking quality scores, so filtering was different. Only in-frame clones appear in the TCRdb table, and some are missing; sequencing was by immunoSEQ multiplex PCR. The V and J calls and the clone size are those of that table, but D and trimming were determined from the DNA. The sample includes about a million clones, approximately 75% of them seen just once.

This receptor was obtained from a man aged 18 to 35 in good health. Some clones in this sample may be carry-over from other donors' samples. The sample was memory CD4+ T cells from PBMCs. Described subset: CD45RA-negative fraction. The chain uses TRBV11-3 and TRBJ2-1; the match to TRBD2 covers 10 bases. The CDR3 protein is CASSRGEREGEQFF. The DNA for the CDR3 is TGTGCCAGCAGCCGGGGGGAGCGGGAGGGTGAGCAGTTCTTC.